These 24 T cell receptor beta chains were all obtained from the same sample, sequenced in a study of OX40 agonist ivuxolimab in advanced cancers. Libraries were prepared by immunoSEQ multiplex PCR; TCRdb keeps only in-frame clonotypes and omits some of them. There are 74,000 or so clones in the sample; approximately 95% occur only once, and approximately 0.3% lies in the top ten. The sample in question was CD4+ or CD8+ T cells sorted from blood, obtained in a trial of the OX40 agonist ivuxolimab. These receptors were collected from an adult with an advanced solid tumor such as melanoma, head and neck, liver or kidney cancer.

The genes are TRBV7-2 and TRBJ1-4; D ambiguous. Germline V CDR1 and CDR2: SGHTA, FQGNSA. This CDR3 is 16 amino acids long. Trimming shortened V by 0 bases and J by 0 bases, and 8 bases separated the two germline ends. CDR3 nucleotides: TGTGCCAGCAGCTTAGCGCGCACAGCAACTAATGAAAAACTGTTTTTT. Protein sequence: CASSLARTATNEKLFF. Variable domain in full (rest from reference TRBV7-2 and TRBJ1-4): GAGVSQSPSNKVTEKGKDVELRCDPISGHTALYWYRQSLGQGLEFLIYFQGNSAPDKSGLPSDRFSAERTGGSVSTLTIQRTQQEDSAVYLCASSLARTATNEKLFFGSGTQLSVL.

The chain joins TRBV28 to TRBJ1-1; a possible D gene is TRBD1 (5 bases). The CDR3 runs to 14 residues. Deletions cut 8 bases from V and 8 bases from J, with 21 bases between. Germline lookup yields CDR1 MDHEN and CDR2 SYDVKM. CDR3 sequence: CASGYSGQVTEAFF. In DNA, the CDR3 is TGTGCCAGCGGTTATTCGGGGCAGGTAACCGAAGCTTTCTTT.

The CDR3 sequence: CASSTSGASFNEQFF. In DNA, the CDR3 is TGTGCCAGCAGTACTAGCGGGGCCAGCTTCAATGAGCAGTTCTTC. The chain is built from TRBV2 and TRBJ2-1; 10 nucleotides line up with TRBD2. The V gene end was trimmed by 5 bases and the J gene end by 6 bases; junction bases not matched to a gene: 7. The CDR3 extends over 15 amino acids. Germline CDR1 SNHLY, CDR2 FYNNEI.

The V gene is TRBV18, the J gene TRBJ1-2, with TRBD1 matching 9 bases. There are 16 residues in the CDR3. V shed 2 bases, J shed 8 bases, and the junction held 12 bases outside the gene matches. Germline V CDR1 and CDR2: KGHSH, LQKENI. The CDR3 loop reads CASSPDVAGQGLGYTF. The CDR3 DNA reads TGTGCCAGCTCACCAGACGTGGCGGGACAGGGTTTGGGCTACACCTTC. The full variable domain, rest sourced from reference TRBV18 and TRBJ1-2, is NAGVMQNPRHLVRRRGQEARLRCSPMKGHSHVYWYRQLPEEGLKFMVYLQKENIIDESGMPKERFSAEFPKEGPSILRIQQVVRGDSAAYFCASSPDVAGQGLGYTFGSGTRLTVV.

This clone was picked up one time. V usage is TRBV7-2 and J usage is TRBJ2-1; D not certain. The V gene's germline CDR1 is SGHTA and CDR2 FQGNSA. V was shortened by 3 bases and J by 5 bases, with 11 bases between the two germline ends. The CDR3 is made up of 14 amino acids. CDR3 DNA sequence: TGTGCCAGCAGCTTTAGTAGTGGGGACAATGAGCAGTTCTTC. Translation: CASSFSSGDNEQFF.

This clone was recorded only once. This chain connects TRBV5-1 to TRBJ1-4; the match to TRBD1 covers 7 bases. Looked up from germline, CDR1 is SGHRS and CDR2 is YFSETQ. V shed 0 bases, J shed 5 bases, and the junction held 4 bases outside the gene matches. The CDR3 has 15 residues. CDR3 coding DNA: TGCGCCAGCAGCTTGGCCCCGACAGGGAATGAAAAACTGTTTTTT. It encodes CASSLAPTGNEKLFF.

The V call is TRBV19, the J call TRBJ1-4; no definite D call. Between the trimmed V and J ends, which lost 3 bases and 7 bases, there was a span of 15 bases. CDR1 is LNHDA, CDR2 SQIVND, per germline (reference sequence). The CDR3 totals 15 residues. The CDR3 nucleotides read TGTGCCAGTAGTATGGCCTGGAGGGAGGTTGAAAAACTGTTTTTT. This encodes CASSMAWREVEKLFF.

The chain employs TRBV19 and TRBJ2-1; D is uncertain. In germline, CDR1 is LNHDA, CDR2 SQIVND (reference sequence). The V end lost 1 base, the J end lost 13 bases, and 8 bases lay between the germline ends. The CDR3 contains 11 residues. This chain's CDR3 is CASSIAALQFF. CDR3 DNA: TGTGCCAGTAGTATAGCAGCCCTACAGTTCTTC.

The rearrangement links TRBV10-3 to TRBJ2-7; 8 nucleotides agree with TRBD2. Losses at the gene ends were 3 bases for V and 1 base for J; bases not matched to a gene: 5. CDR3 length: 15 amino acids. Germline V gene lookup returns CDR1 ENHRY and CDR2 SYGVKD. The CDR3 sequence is CAISDGSGVSYEQYF. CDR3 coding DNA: TGTGCCATCAGTGATGGTAGCGGGGTATCCTACGAGCAGTACTTC.

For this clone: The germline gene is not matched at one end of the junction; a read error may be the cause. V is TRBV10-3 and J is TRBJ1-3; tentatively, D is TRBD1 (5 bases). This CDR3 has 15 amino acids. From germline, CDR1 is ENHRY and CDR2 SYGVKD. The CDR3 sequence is CAISEGAFSGSTIYF. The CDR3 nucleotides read TGTGCCATCAGTGAGGGGGCCTTCTCTGGAAGCACCATATATTTT.

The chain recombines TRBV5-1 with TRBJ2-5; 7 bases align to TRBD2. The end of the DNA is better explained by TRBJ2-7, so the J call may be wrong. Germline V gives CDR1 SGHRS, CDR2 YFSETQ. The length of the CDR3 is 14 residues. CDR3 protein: CASSLGGGYYEQYF. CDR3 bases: TGCGCCAGCAGCTTGGGCGGGGGATACTACGAGCAGTACTTC.

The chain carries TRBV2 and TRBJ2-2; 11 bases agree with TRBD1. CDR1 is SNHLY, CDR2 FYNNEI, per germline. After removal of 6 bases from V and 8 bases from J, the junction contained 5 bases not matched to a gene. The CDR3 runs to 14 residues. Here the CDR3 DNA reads TGTGCCAGCAGGGGACAGGGGGAACTAGGGGAGCTGTTTTTT. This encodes CASRGQGELGELFF.

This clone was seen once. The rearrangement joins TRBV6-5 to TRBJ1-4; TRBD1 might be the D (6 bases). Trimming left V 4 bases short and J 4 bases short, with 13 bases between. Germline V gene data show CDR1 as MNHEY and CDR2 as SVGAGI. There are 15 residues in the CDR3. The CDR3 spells CASSSLGGGNEKLFF. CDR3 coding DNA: TGTGCCAGCAGTTCCCTCGGAGGGGGTAATGAAAAACTGTTTTTT.

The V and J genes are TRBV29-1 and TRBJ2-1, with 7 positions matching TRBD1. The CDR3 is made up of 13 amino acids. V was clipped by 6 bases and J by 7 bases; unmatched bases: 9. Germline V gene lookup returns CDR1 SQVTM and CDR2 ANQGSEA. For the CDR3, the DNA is TGCAGCGTGAAGAGAGGGGGCCCAAATGAGCAGTTCTTC. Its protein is CSVKRGGPNEQFF.

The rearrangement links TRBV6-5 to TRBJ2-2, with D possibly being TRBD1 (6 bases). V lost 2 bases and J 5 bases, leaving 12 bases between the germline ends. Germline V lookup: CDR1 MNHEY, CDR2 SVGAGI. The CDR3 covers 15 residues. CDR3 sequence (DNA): TGTGCCAGCAGTTACCGCCAGGGGATTACCGGGGAGCTGTTTTTT. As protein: CASSYRQGITGELFF.

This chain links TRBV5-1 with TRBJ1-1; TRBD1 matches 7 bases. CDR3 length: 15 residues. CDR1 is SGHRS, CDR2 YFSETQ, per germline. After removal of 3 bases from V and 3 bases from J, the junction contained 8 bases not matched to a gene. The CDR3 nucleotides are TGCGCCAGCAGCTCACTGACAGGGACGGACACTGAAGCTTTCTTT. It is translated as CASSSLTGTDTEAFF.

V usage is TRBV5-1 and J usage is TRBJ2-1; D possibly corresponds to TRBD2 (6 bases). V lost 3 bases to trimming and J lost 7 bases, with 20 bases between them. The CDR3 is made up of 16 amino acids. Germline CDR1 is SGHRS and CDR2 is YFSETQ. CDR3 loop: CASSWGRDSGGNEQFF. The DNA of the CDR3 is TGCGCCAGCAGCTGGGGTCGGGATAGCGGTGGGAATGAGCAGTTCTTC. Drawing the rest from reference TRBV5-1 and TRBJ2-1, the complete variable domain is KAGVTQTPRYLIKTRGQQVTLSCSPISGHRSVSWYQQTPGQGLQFLFEYFSETQRNKGNFPGRFSGRQFSNSRSEMNVSTLELGDSALYLCASSWGRDSGGNEQFFGPGTRLTVL.

As DNA, the CDR3 is TGTGCCAGCAGTAGGGCTACTGGTGGCTACACCTTC. It specifies CASSRATGGYTF. The V call is TRBV6-1, the J call TRBJ1-2; no clear D. Trimming left V 5 bases short and J 7 bases short, with 11 bases between. The germline gives CDR1 MNHNS, CDR2 SASEGT. CDR3 length: 12 amino acids.

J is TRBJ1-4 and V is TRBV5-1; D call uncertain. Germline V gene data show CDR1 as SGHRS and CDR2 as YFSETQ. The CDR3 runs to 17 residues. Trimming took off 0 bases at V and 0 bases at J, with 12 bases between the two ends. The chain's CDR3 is CASSLGSTVPTNEKLFF. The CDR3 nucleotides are TGCGCCAGCAGCTTGGGCAGCACCGTTCCAACTAATGAAAAACTGTTTTTT.

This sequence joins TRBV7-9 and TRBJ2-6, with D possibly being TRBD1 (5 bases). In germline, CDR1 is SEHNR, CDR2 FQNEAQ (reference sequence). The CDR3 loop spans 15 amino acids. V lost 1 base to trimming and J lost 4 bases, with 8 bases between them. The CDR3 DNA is TGTGCCAGCAGCTTAGAGGGGTTGGGGGCCAACGTCCTGACTTTC. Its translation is CASSLEGLGANVLTF.

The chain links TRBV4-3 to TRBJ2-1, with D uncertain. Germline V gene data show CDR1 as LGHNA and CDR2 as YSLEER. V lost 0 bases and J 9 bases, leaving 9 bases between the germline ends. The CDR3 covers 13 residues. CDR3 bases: TGCGCCAGCAGCCAAGATGAGGCCCGTGAGCAGTTCTTC. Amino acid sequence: CASSQDEAREQFF.

The CDR3 here is CASSLAENTEAFF. The CDR3 DNA reads TGCGCCAGCAGCTTGGCCGAGAACACTGAAGCTTTCTTT. This chain links TRBV5-1 with TRBJ1-1; D not certain. Between the trimmed V and J ends, which lost 0 bases and 1 base, there was a span of 4 bases. The CDR3 is 13 amino acids. In germline, CDR1 is SGHRS, CDR2 YFSETQ.

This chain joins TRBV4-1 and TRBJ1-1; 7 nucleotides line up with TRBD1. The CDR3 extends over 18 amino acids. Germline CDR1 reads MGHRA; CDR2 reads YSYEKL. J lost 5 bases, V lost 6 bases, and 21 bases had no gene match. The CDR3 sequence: CASSAFLQGTGGKTEAFF. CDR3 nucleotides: TGCGCCAGCAGTGCCTTCCTACAGGGGACTGGGGGGAAAACTGAAGCTTTCTTT.

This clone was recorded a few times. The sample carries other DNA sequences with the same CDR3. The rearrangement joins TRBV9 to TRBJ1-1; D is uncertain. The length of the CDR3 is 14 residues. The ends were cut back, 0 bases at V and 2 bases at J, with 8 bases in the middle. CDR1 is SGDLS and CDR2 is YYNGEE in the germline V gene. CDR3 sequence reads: CASSVARDNTEAFF. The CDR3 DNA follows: TGTGCCAGCAGCGTAGCCAGAGATAACACTGAAGCTTTCTTT. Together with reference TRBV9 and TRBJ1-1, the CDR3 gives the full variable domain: DSGVTQTPKHLITATGQRVTLRCSPRSGDLSVYWYQQSLDQGLQFLIQYYNGEERAKGNILERFSAQQFPDLHSELNLSSLELGDSALYFCASSVARDNTEAFFGQGTRLTVV.